The present T cell receptor beta chain was sequenced within a study of T cells in Graves' hyperthyroidism and ophthalmopathy. Patients with ophthalmopathy all had a Clinical Activity Score of at least 3, a NOSPECS grade of at least 4 and duration under 3 months. This clonotype was seen at least ten times. Its target is not known. The CDR3 sequence is 12 residues long. Trimming cost V 10 bases and J 3 bases, with 10 bases left between them. Germline values: CDR1 SGHTA, CDR2 FQGNSA. There were TCR beta CDR3 regions amplified from RNA transcripts. The TCR CDR3 was amplified in a first-round RT-PCR using the HTBI primer set. TCRdb reprocessed the multiplex PCR reads with MiXCR, giving one entry per CDR3 protein. The table lists about 640,000 distinct CDR3 sequences, approximately 15% of them singletons. Study-wide findings and caveats: A median around 5.9 months before onset, the model predicted ophthalmopathy. Researchers found most expanded thyroid clonotypes above 0.001 in blood as well.

The source material was blood. This receptor was identified in a woman in her forties or fifties with Graves' ophthalmopathy. The J gene is TRBJ2-1, the V gene TRBV7-2; D is possibly TRBD2 (5 bases). This CDR3 is CAKASIYNEQFF. CDR3 in DNA: TGTGCCAAGGCTAGCATCTACAATGAGCAGTTCTTC.